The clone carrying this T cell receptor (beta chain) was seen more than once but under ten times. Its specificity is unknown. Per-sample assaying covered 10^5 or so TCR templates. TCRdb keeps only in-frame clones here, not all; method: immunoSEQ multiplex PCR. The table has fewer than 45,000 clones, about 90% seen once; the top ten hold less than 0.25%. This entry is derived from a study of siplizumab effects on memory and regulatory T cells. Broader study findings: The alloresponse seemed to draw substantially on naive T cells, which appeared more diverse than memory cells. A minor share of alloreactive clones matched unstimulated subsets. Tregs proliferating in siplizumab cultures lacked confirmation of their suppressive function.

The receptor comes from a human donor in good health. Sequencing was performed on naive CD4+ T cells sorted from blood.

CDR3 bases: TGTGCCATCACTAACTACAGGGAAGCTGGAAACACCATATATTTT. Its translation is CAITNYREAGNTIYF. The chain uses TRBV10-3 and TRBJ1-3; D might be TRBD1 (6 bases). Trimming shortened V by 7 bases and J by 2 bases, and 15 bases separated the two germline ends. Per the germline V gene, CDR1 is ENHRY and CDR2 is SYGVKD. This CDR3 is 15 amino acids long.